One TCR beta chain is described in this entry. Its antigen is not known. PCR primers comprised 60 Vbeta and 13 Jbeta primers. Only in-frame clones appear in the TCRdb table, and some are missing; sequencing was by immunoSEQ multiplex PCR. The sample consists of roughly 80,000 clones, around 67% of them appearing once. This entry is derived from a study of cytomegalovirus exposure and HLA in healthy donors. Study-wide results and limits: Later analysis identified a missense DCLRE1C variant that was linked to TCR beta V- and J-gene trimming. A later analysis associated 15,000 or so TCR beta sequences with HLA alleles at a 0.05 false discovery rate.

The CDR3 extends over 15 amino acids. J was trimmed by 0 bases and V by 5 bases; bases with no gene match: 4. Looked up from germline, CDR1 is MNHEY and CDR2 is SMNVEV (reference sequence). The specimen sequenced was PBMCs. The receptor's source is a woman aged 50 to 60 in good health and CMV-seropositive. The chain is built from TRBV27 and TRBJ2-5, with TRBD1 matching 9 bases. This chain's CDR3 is CASSEDRGNQETQYF. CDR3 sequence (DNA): TGTGCCAGCAGTGAGGACAGGGGTAACCAAGAGACCCAGTACTTC.